This T cell receptor (beta chain) was sequenced during a study of blood T cell repertoires in COVID-19. This clone has just one count. There are 19 residues in the CDR3. V gave up 5 bases and J gave up 3 bases; unmatched junction bases: 19. CDR1 is MNHEY, CDR2 SMNVEV, per germline (reference sequence). Original processing notes: Counts of nucleated cells, estimated from reference gene primer amplification, were obtained. Sequencing was performed with immunoSEQ multiplex PCR; in TCRdb, only in-frame clones are kept and a portion is missing. Clone size and the V and J calls come from that table; the DNA yielded D and trimming. The sample shows about 63,000 clones, 76% of them seen only once.

This chain uses TRBV27 with TRBJ2-3; 8 nucleotides agree with TRBD2. The clonotype was recovered from a woman older than 75 with acute or convalescent COVID-19. The sequencing input was peripheral blood. In DNA, the CDR3 is TGTGCCAGCAGTCCCGCGAGTTGGGCGGGAGGCAGAGGGACAGATACGCAGTATTTT. It is translated as CASSPASWAGGRGTDTQYF.